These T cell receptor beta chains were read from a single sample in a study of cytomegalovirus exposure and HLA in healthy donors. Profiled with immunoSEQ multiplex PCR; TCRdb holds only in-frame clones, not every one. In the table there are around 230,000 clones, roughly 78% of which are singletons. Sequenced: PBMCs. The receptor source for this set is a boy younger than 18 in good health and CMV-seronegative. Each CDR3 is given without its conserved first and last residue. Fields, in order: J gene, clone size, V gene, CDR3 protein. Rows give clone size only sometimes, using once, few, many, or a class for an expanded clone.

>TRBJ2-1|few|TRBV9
ASSVDWTSNHNEQF
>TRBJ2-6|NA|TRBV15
ATSRVVRDGVLT
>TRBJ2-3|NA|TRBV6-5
ASSYGRGFTDTQY
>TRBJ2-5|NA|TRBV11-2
ASSLGVGVETQY
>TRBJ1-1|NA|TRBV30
AWSVGTGEAF
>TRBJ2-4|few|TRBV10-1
ASNSLYREPAKGAKNIQY
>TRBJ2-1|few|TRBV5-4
ASSLFRAGGDEQF
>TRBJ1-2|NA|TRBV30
AWSGYGSNT
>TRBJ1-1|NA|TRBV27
ASSFAGSTEAF
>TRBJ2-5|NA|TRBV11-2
ASSRVGGTTGQY
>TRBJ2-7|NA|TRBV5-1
ASSLRAGEADEQY
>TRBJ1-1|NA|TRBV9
ASSDNRLMNTEAF
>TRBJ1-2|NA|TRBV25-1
ASSGGGGFRRQT
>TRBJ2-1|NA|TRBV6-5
ASSTGTSGSKEF
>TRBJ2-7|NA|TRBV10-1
ASSESISGGSYEQY
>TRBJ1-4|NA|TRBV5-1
ASSSSTGDNEKLF
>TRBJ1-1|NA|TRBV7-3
ASSLSGSPNTEAF
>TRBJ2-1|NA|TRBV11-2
ASRIGRGSSQGNNEQF
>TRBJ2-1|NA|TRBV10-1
ATKSSGTGSYNEQF
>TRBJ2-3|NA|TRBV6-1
ASRLAGVGDTQY
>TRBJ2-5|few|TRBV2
ASSERLAETQY
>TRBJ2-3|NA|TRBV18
ASSPSGRGSTDTQY
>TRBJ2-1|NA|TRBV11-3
ASSLDRLAGEQF
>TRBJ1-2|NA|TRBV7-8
ASSARRDSTSRAYGYT
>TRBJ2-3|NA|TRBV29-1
SVEDDIGTSGRDYTDTQY
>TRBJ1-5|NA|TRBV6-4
ASSDSSGSGQPQH
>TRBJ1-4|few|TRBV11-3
ASSPAPGQGKLF
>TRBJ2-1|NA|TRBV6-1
ASRQTGNPYNEQF
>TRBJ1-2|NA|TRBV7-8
ASSLVARTGRSYT
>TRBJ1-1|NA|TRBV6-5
ASSADRVNTEAF
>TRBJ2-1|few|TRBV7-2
ASSLARTGALGEQF
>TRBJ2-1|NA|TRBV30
AWTPGLAGEQF
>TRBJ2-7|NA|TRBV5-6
ASSRGGPNEQY
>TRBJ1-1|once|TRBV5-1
ASKRVSGGAYTEAF
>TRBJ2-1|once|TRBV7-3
ASSPSGLAKETEQF
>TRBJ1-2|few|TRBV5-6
ASSWRGQGPYGYT
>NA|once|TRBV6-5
ASSYYTGHYEQY
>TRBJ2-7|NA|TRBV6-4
ASSILAGFSYEQY
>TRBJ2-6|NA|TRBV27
ASSLAGTSGANVLT
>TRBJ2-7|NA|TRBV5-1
ASSQRQGARPISYEQY
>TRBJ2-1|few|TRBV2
ASTPGTSGRDYNEQF
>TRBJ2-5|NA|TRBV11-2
ASSLDSGDSGY
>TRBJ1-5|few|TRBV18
ASSPGTGFDQPQH
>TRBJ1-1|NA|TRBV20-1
SAPRETEAF
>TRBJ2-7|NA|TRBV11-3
ASSLRPGGYEQY
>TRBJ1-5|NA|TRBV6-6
ASRRILQPPQH
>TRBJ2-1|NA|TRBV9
ASSVGTLGINEQF
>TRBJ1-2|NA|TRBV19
ASSIVRPEPYGYT
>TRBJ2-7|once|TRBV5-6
ASSLPGLAGVEQY
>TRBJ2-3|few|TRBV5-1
ASSLPDYGGARDTQY
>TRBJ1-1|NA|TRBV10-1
ASSEPGADTEAF
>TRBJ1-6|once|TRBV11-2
ASSPAGGRPLH
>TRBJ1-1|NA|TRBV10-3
AISDRVPEAF
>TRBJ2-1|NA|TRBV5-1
ASSRRDRDNEQF
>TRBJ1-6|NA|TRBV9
ASSVDTRTTTDSPLH